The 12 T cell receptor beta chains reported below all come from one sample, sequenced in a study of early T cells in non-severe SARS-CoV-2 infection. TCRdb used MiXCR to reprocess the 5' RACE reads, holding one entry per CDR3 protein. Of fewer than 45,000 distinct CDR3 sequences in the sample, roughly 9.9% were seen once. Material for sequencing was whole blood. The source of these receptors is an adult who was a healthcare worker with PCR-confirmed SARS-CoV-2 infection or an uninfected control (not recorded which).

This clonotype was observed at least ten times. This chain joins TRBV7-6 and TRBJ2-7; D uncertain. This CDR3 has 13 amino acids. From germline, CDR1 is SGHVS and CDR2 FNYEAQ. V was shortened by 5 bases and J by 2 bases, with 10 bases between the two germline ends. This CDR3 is CASSARGAYEQYF. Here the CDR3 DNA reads TGTGCCAGCAGCGCTCGCGGAGCCTACGAGCAGTACTTC.

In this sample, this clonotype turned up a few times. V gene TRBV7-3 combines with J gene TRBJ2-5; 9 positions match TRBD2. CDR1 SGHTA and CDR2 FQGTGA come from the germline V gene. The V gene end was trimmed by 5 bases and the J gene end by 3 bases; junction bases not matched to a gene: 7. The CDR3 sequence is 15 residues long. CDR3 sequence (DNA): TGTGCCAGCAGCCCCAGCGGGGGGCCCGAAGAGACCCAGTACTTC. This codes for CASSPSGGPEETQYF.

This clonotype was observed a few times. The CDR3, as DNA: TGCAGCGTTGTGGGAGGGGCCGGGGAGCTGTTTTTT. Translation gives CSVVGGAGELFF. The chain is built from TRBV29-1 and TRBJ2-2; 7 nucleotides match TRBD2. V shed 4 bases and J 6 bases; nucleotides not matched to a gene: 2. Germline CDR1 SQVTM, CDR2 ANQGSEA. The CDR3 is made up of 12 amino acids.

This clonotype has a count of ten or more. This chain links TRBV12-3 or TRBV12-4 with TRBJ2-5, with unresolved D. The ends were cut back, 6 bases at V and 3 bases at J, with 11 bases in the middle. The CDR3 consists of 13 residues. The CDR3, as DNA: TGTGCCAGCAGGCCTGCTACCGAAGAGACCCAGTACTTC. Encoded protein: CASRPATEETQYF.

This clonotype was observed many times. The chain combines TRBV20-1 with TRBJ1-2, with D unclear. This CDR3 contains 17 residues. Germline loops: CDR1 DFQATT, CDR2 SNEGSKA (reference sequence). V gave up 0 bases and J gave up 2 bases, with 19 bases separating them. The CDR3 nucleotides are TGCAGTGCTAGAGATGTGGTTAGTGTCAGCTTAAACTATGGCTACACCTTC. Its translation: CSARDVVSVSLNYGYTF.

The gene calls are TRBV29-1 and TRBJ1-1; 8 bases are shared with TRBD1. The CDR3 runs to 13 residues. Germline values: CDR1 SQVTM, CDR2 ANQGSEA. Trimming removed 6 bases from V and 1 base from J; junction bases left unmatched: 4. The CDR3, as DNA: TGCAGCGTCAACACAGGGGGGAACACTGAAGCTTTCTTT. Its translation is CSVNTGGNTEAFF.

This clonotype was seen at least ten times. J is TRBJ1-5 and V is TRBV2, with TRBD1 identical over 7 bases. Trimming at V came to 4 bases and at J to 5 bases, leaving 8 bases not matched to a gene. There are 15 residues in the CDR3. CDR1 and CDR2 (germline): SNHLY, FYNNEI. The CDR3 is CASSADRADYQPQHF. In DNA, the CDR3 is TGTGCCAGCAGTGCCGACAGGGCGGATTATCAGCCCCAGCATTTT. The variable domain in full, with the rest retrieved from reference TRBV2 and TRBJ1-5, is EPEVTQTPSHQVTQMGQEVILRCVPISNHLYFYWYRQILGQKVEFLVSFYNNEISEKSEIFDDQFSVERPDGSNFTLKIRSTKLEDSAMYFCASSADRADYQPQHFGDGTRLSIL.

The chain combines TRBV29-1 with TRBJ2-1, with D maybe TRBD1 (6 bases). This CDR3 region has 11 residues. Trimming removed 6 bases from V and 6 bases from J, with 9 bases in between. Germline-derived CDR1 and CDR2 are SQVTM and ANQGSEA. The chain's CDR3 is CSVVRGNEQFF. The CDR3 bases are TGCAGCGTCGTCAGGGGCAATGAGCAGTTCTTC.

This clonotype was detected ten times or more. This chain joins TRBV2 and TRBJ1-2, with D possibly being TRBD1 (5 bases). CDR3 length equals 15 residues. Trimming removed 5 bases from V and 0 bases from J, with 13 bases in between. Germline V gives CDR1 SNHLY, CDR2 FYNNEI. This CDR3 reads CASSPVPGANYGYTF. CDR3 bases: TGTGCCAGCAGTCCCGTTCCGGGGGCTAACTATGGCTACACCTTC.

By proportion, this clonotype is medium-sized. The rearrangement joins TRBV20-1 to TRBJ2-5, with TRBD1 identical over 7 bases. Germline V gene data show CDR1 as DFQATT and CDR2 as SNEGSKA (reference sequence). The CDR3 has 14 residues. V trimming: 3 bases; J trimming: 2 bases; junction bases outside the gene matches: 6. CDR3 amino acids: CSARHWDSQETQYF. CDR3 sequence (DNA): TGCAGTGCTAGGCACTGGGACAGTCAAGAGACCCAGTACTTC.

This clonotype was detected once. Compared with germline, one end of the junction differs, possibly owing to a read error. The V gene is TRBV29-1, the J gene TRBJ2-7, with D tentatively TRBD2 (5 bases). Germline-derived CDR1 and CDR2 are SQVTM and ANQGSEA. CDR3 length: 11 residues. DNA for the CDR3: TGCAGCGTTGGGGCAGACTACGAGCATTACTTC. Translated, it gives CSVGADYEHYF.

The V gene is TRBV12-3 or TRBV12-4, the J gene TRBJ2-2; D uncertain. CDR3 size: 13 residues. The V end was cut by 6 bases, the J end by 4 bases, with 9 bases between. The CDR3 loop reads CASRASSTGELFF. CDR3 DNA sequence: TGTGCCAGCAGGGCCTCTAGCACCGGGGAGCTGTTTTTT.